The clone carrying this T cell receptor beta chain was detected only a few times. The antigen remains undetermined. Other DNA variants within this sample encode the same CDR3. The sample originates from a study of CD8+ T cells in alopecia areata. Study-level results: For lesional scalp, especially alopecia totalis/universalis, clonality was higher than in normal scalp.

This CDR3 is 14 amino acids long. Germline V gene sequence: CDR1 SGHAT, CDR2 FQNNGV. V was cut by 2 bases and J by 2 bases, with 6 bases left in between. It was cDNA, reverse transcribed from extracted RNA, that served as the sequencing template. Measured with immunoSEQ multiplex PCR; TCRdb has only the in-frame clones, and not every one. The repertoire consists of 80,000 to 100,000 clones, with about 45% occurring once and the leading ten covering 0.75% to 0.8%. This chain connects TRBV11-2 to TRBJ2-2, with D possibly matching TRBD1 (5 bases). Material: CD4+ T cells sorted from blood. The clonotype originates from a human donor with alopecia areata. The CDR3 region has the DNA TGTGCCAGCAGCTTAACAGGCAACACCGGGGAGCTGTTTTTT. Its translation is CASSLTGNTGELFF.